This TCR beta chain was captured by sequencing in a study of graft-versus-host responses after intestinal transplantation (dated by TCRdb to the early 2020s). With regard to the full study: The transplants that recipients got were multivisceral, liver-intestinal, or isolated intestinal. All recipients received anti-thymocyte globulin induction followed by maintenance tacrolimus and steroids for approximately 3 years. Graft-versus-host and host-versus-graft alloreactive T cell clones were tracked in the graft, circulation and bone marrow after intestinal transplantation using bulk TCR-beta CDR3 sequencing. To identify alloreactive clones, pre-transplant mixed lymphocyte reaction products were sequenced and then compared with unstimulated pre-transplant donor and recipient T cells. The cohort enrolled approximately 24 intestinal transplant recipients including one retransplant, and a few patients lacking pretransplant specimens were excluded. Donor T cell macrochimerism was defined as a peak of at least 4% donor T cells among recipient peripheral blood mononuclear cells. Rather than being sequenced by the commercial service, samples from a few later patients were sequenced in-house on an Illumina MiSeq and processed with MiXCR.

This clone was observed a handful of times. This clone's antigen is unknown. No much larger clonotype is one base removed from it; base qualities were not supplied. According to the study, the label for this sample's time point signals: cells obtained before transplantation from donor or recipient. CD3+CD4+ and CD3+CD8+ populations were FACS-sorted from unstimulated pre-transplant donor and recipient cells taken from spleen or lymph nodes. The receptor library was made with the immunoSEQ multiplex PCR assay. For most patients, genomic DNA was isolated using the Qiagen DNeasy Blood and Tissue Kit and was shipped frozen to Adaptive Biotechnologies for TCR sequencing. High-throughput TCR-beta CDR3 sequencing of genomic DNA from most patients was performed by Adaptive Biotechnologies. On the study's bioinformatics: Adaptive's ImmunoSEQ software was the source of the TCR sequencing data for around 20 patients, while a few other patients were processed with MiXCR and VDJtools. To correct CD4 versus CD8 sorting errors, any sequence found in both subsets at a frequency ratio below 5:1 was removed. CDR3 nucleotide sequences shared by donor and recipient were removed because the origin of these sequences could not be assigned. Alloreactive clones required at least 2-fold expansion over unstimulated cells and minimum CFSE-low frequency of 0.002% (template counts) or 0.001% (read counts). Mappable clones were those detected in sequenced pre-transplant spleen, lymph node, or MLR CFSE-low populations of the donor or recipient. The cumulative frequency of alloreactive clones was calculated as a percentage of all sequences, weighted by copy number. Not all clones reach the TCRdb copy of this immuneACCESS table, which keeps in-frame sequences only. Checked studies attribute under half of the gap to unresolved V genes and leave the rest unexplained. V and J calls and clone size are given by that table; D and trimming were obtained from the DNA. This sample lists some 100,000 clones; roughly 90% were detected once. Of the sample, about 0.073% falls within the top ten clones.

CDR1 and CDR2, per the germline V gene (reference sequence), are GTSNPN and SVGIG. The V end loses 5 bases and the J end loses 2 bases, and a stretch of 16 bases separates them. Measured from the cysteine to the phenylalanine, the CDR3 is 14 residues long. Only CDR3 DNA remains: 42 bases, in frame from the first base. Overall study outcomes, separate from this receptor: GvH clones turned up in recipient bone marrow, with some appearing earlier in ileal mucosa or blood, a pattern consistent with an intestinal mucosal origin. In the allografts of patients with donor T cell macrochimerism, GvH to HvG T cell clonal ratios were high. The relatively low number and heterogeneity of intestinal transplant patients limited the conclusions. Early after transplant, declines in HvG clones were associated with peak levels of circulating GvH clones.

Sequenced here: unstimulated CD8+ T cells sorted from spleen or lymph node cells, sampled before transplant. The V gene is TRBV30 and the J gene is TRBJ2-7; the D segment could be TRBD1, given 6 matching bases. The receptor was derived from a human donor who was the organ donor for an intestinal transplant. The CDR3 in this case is CAWVEPGVTYEQYF. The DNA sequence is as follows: TGTGCCTGGGTGGAACCAGGGGTGACCTACGAGCAGTACTTC.